The 3 T cell receptor beta chains below come from one sample, sequenced in a study of human T cells and chemical hapten exposure. TCRdb itself ran the RACE reads through MiXCR, one entry per CDR3 protein. The sample lists roughly 100,000 distinct CDR3 sequences; about 10% were seen once. Time point defined: healthy volunteer bleed at 2 weeks. Total RNA was extracted from unfractionated whole blood. Material for sequencing was whole blood. The receptors come from a female donor in good health. Some clones in this sample may be carry-over from other donors' samples.

This clonotype was observed a few times. V usage is TRBV29-1 and J usage is TRBJ2-7; D not resolved. The CDR3 spans 13 residues. V lost 7 bases and J lost 5, with 18 bases in between. Looked up from germline, CDR1 is SQVTM and CDR2 is ANQGSEA. The CDR3 protein is CSAVMVGNHEQYF. CDR3 nucleotide sequence: TGCAGCGCCGTAATGGTGGGGAACCACGAGCAGTACTTC.

V usage is TRBV5-6 and J usage is TRBJ1-5; 7 positions agree with TRBD1. J lost 5 bases, V lost 0 bases, and 2 bases had no gene match. The CDR3 covers 14 residues. Germline lookup yields CDR1 SGHDT and CDR2 YYEEEE. CDR3 sequence reads: CASSLAGGHQPQHF. The CDR3 DNA sequence: TGTGCCAGCAGCTTGGCAGGGGGGCATCAGCCCCAGCATTTT.

This clonotype was recorded many times. For the CDR3, the DNA is TGTGCCAGCAGCCCAGGGAGCGCCTACGAGCAGTACTTC. It translates to CASSPGSAYEQYF. The chain links TRBV5-6 to TRBJ2-7; D might be TRBD1 or TRBD2, each matching 5 bases. The CDR3 is 13 amino acids. Between the trimmed V and J ends, which lost 4 bases and 2 bases, there was a span of 10 bases. Per the germline V gene, CDR1 is SGHDT and CDR2 is YYEEEE.